These T cell receptor beta chains were read from a single sample in a study of human T cells and chemical hapten exposure. Using its own MiXCR run on the 5' RACE reads, TCRdb lists one record per CDR3 protein. The sample has 120,000 to 150,000 distinct CDR3 sequences, around 4.1% seen once. These receptors all stem from a female donor in good health. Each CDR3 is given with its conserved first and last residue. Fields, in order: J gene, clone size, D gene, V gene, CDR3 protein, CDR3 DNA. The D gene is left open where the match is weak. Size is omitted from some rows. Given values are once, few, many or a class for expanded clones.

TRBJ2-1,few,-,TRBV25-1,CASSVTGPHQFF,TGTGCCAGCAGTGTCACGGGGCCCCACCAGTTCTTC
TRBJ1-6,few,-,TRBV23-1,CASSHPSSYNSPLHF,TGCGCCAGCAGTCATCCGTCCTCCTATAATTCACCCCTCCACTTT
TRBJ2-1,many,-,TRBV12-3/TRBV12-4,CASSNQRVHEQFF,TGTGCCAGCAGCAACCAACGGGTCCATGAGCAGTTCTTC
TRBJ1-6,many,TRBD1,TRBV7-9,CASHGAKGQGESSPLHF,TGTGCCAGCCATGGGGCGAAGGGACAGGGGGAAAGCTCACCCCTCCACTTT
TRBJ2-5,many,-,TRBV6-6,CASSYSVPSEETQYF,TGTGCCAGCAGTTACTCGGTGCCCAGCGAAGAGACCCAGTACTTC
TRBJ1-5,many,-,TRBV12-3/TRBV12-4,CASSEGGSNQPQHF,TGTGCCAGCAGTGAGGGGGGAAGCAATCAGCCCCAGCATTTT
TRBJ1-2,many,-,TRBV27,CASSLSYLGEPEHSIGYTF,TGTGCCAGCAGTTTATCATATCTAGGTGAGCCCGAGCACTCAATTGGCTACACCTTC
TRBJ2-3,many,-,TRBV7-8,CASSQGATDTQYF,TGTGCCAGCAGCCAAGGGGCTACAGATACGCAGTATTTT
TRBJ2-7,many,TRBD2,TRBV12-3/TRBV12-4,CASSLASGGAYEQYF,TGTGCCAGCAGTTTAGCTAGCGGGGGGGCCTACGAGCAGTACTTC
TRBJ2-2,many,TRBD1,TRBV5-4,CASSGDSYLTGELFF,TGTGCCAGCAGCGGGGACAGCTACCTCACCGGGGAGCTGTTTTTT
TRBJ2-1,many,-,TRBV7-2,CASSSNRDLQQFF,TGTGCCAGCAGCTCCAACAGGGATCTACAGCAGTTCTTC
TRBJ1-6,many,-,TRBV3-1,CASSTGPPNSPLHF,TGTGCCAGCAGCACCGGACCGCCGAATTCACCCCTCCACTTT
TRBJ2-3,many,TRBD1,TRBV5-6,CASSWDRRYTDTQYF,TGTGCCAGCAGCTGGGACAGGAGATACACAGATACGCAGTATTTT
TRBJ1-2,many,-,TRBV7-3,CASSPGGGASYGYTF,TGTGCCAGCAGCCCTGGCGGGGGGGCCAGCTATGGCTACACCTTC
TRBJ2-5,many,-,TRBV5-1,CASSGTGTNQETQYF,TGCGCCAGCAGCGGAACCGGGACCAACCAAGAGACCCAGTACTTC
TRBJ2-1,many,-,TRBV6-5,CASSYSLSNEQFF,TGTGCCAGCAGTTACTCGCTCAGCAATGAGCAGTTCTTC
TRBJ1-2,many,TRBD1,TRBV10-3,CAISESLGQLERYGYTF,TGTGCCATCAGTGAGTCGCTGGGACAGTTAGAGCGGTATGGCTACACCTTC
TRBJ2-3,many,-,TRBV5-5,CASSLVGSYTDTQYF,TGTGCCAGCAGCTTGGTCGGGTCTTACACAGATACGCAGTATTTT
TRBJ1-6,many,TRBD1,TRBV27,CASSPDRARLNSPLHF,TGTGCCAGCAGTCCCGACAGGGCCCGGTTGAATTCACCCCTCCACTTT
TRBJ2-3,many,-,TRBV18,CASSPQGNTDTQYF,TGTGCCAGCTCACCACAGGGGAACACAGATACGCAGTATTTT
TRBJ2-3,few,TRBD2,TRBV5-4,CAGRDGTSGSSSTDTQYF,TGTGCCGGCCGGGATGGGACTAGCGGGAGTTCTAGCACAGATACGCAGTATTTT
TRBJ2-7,many,-,TRBV12-3/TRBV12-4,CASSRGWGTGYEQYF,TGTGCCAGCAGCCGAGGCTGGGGTACCGGGTACGAGCAGTACTTC
TRBJ1-6,many,TRBD1,TRBV15,CATSRTQGAGSPLHF,TGTGCCACCAGCAGAACACAGGGGGCTGGATCACCCCTCCACTTT
TRBJ1-1,many,-,TRBV5-1,CASSLRGNTEAFF,TGTGCCAGCAGCTTACGGGGGAACACTGAAGCTTTCTTT
TRBJ2-1,many,TRBD1,TRBV11-1,CASSTSGQGVLYNEQFF,TGTGCCAGCAGCACCTCGGGACAGGGAGTCCTCTACAATGAGCAGTTCTTC
TRBJ1-6,many,-,TRBV28,CASGGIGNSPLHF,TGTGCCAGCGGGGGGATCGGGAATTCACCCCTCCACTTT
TRBJ2-7,-,-,TRBV27,CASSLLGGWEQYF,TGTGCCAGCAGTTTACTTGGAGGATGGGAGCAGTACTTC